One and the same sample provided the 25 T cell receptor beta chains below, sequenced in a study of cytomegalovirus exposure and HLA in healthy donors. Researchers ran the PCR with 60 Vbeta and 13 Jbeta primers. Generated by immunoSEQ multiplex PCR, the TCRdb table keeps only in-frame clones and is missing some. The sample comprises under 150,000 clones, about four fifths of which are singletons, and around 4.5% rests with the top ten. Input material: PBMCs. Receptors were obtained from a man aged 35 to 55 in good health and CMV-seropositive.

This clone has just one count. The chain is built from TRBV19 and TRBJ2-2; possible D gene TRBD1, 6 bases. V lost 4 bases, J lost 4 bases, and 10 bases lay in between. The CDR3 loop spans 14 amino acids. Germline V lookup: CDR1 LNHDA, CDR2 SQIVND (reference sequence). For the CDR3, the DNA is TGTGCCAGTAGTACACAGGGATTCACCGGGGAGCTGTTTTTT. Translation gives CASSTQGFTGELFF.

This clone has only a few counts. The chain is built from TRBV5-1 and TRBJ2-1; 9 nucleotides align to TRBD1. V lost 2 bases, J lost 8 bases, and 8 bases stayed unmatched. The length of the CDR3 is 15 residues. Germline CDR1 is SGHRS and CDR2 is YFSETQ. The CDR3 DNA sequence: TGCGCCAGCAGCTTTGCGGGACAGGGAGCCGATGAGCAGTTCTTC. This encodes CASSFAGQGADEQFF. The full variable domain, its missing parts supplied by reference TRBV5-1 and TRBJ2-1, is KAGVTQTPRYLIKTRGQQVTLSCSPISGHRSVSWYQQTPGQGLQFLFEYFSETQRNKGNFPGRFSGRQFSNSRSEMNVSTLELGDSALYLCASSFAGQGADEQFFGPGTRLTVL.

The V and J genes are TRBV19 and TRBJ1-2; 10 nucleotides agree with TRBD1. Germline V gives CDR1 LNHDA, CDR2 SQIVND (reference sequence). The V and J ends lost 7 bases and 4 bases, in that order; junction bases with no gene match: 9. The CDR3 contains 15 residues. The CDR3 DNA reads TGTGCCAGTACCCCGGCCCGGACAGGGGGCTATGGCTACACCTTC. As protein: CASTPARTGGYGYTF.

The V and J genes are TRBV5-6 and TRBJ1-2; D remains ambiguous. Germline CDR1 SGHDT, CDR2 YYEEEE. The V end was cut by 2 bases, the J end by 2 bases, with 7 bases between. The CDR3 extends over 13 amino acids. For the CDR3, the DNA is TGTGCCAGCAGCTTAAGCGGGAACTATGGCTACACCTTC. This translates into CASSLSGNYGYTF. Combining the CDR3 with reference TRBV5-6 and TRBJ1-2 gives the whole variable domain DAGVTQSPTHLIKTRGQQVTLRCSPKSGHDTVSWYQQALGQGPQFIFQYYEEEERQRGNFPDRFSGHQFPNYSSELNVNALLLGDSALYLCASSLSGNYGYTFGSGTRLTVV.

This chain uses TRBV30 with TRBJ2-1; TRBD2 matches at 10 bases. The CDR3 length is 17 residues. Germline CDR1 reads GTSNPN; CDR2 reads SVGIG (reference sequence). With V trimmed by 1 base and J by 3 bases, 9 bases remained unmatched. DNA of the CDR3: TGTGCCTGGAGTGGCATCTTACTAGCGGGGTACTACAATGAGCAGTTCTTC. It translates to CAWSGILLAGYYNEQFF. The full variable domain, with the rest looked up from reference TRBV30 and TRBJ2-1, is SQTIHQWPATLVQPVGSPLSLECTVEGTSNPNLYWYRQAAGRGLQLLFYSVGIGQISSEVPQNLSASRPQDRQFILSSKKLLLSDSGFYLCAWSGILLAGYYNEQFFGPGTRLTVL.

This chain uses TRBV27 with TRBJ2-5; a weak D match, TRBD1 (6 bases). The assigned J gene may be wrong: the sequence end matches TRBJ2-7 better. The CDR3 covers 14 residues. Per the germline V gene, CDR1 is MNHEY and CDR2 is SMNVEV (reference sequence). The CDR3 sequence is CASSYRGGAYEQYF. Here the CDR3 DNA reads TGTGCCAGCAGTTATAGAGGGGGAGCCTACGAGCAGTACTTC.

In this sample, this clone turned up once. The chain is built from TRBV29-1 and TRBJ1-1, with 10 bases that match TRBD1. The CDR3 length is 12 residues. Trimming cost V 7 bases and J 10 bases; bases outside gene matches: 9. Germline CDR1 and CDR2: SQVTM and ANQGSEA. CDR3 residues: CSERTGGYGAFF. The CDR3 DNA reads TGCAGCGAGCGGACAGGGGGGTACGGAGCTTTCTTT.

The chain couples TRBV5-1 to TRBJ1-2; tentatively, D is TRBD1 (5 bases). This CDR3 contains 13 residues. Trimming removed 4 bases from V and 5 bases from J, with 12 bases in between. Germline V gene sequence: CDR1 SGHRS, CDR2 YFSETQ. For the CDR3, the DNA is TGCGCCAGCAGCGATCAGGGTGATTATGGCTACACCTTC. Its protein product is CASSDQGDYGYTF.

The chain carries TRBV6-6 and TRBJ1-6; unclear D gene. Per germline, CDR1 MNHNY and CDR2 SVGAGI (reference sequence). Trimming cost V 5 bases and J 0 bases, with 8 bases left between them. CDR3 size: 15 residues. CDR3 bases: TGTGCCAGCAGTAAAGGGAGCTCCTATAATTCACCCCTCCACTTT. Protein sequence: CASSKGSSYNSPLHF.

This clone was counted once. The genes are TRBV29-1 and TRBJ1-5; TRBD1 is a possible D gene (6 bases). CDR1 is SQVTM and CDR2 is ANQGSEA in the germline V gene. Trimming cost V 4 bases and J 2 bases, with 15 bases left between them. The CDR3 loop spans 15 amino acids. CDR3 amino acids: CSVVSGAGGNQPQHF. DNA for the CDR3: TGCAGCGTTGTGTCAGGGGCCGGGGGCAATCAGCCCCAGCATTTT.

This clone has a single count. The chain is built from TRBV5-1 and TRBJ2-7, with a tentative D call TRBD2 (7 bases). Germline V lookup: CDR1 SGHRS, CDR2 YFSETQ. V dropped 0 bases and J dropped 4 bases, with 14 bases sitting between them. This CDR3 is 15 amino acids long. Here the CDR3 reads CASSLDWGGRYEQYF. The CDR3 DNA reads as TGCGCCAGCAGCTTGGACTGGGGGGGCCGGTACGAGCAGTACTTC. Using reference TRBV5-1 and TRBJ2-7 for the parts outside the CDR3, the full variable domain is KAGVTQTPRYLIKTRGQQVTLSCSPISGHRSVSWYQQTPGQGLQFLFEYFSETQRNKGNFPGRFSGRQFSNSRSEMNVSTLELGDSALYLCASSLDWGGRYEQYFGPGTRLTVT.

The rearrangement links TRBV5-4 to TRBJ2-4; D is perhaps TRBD1 (7 bases). Between the trimmed V and J ends, which lost 4 bases and 8 bases, there was a span of 22 bases. Germline V gives CDR1 SGHNT, CDR2 YYREEE (reference sequence). CDR3 length: 16 residues. Here the CDR3 reads CASSADRATERDIQYF. CDR3 coding DNA: TGTGCCAGCAGCGCCGACAGGGCTACTGAGCGGGACATTCAGTACTTC.

This clone has a handful of counts. The rearrangement links TRBV7-9 to TRBJ1-1; the D is unclear. From germline, CDR1 is SEHNR and CDR2 FQNEAQ (reference sequence). V lost 5 bases to trimming and J lost 4 bases, with 8 bases between them. The CDR3 consists of 12 residues. CDR3 DNA sequence: TGTGCCAGCAGCATACAGAGCACTGAAGCTTTCTTT. Translating it yields CASSIQSTEAFF.

The chain uses TRBV7-2 and TRBJ2-3; D is perhaps TRBD2 (7 bases). Germline CDR1 reads SGHTA; CDR2 reads FQGNSA. Trimming removed 5 bases from V and 9 bases from J, with 15 bases in between. The CDR3 spans 13 residues. The CDR3 DNA is TGTGCCAGCAGCCACGGGGGGCTAGCGACGCAGTATTTT. The encoded protein is CASSHGGLATQYF.

This chain connects TRBV5-1 to TRBJ2-1; 9 bases are a match to TRBD1. The CDR3 totals 16 residues. Germline CDR1 is SGHRS and CDR2 is YFSETQ. J lost 0 bases, V lost 2 bases, and 3 bases had no gene match. CDR3 in DNA: TGCGCCAGCAGCTTAACAGGGGGCACCTCCTACAATGAGCAGTTCTTC. It codes for CASSLTGGTSYNEQFF.

The rearrangement links TRBV30 to TRBJ1-6, with D unresolved. CDR3 length: 14 amino acids. The germline V and J ends were trimmed by 0 bases and 7 bases, with 10 bases remaining between them. Germline V gives CDR1 GTSNPN, CDR2 SVGIG (reference sequence). The CDR3 sequence: CAWSVFGPNSPLHF. The CDR3 DNA is TGTGCCTGGAGTGTATTTGGCCCGAATTCACCCCTCCACTTT.

This chain links TRBV19 with TRBJ1-5; 8 nucleotides agree with TRBD1. CDR3 length equals 18 residues. Germline loops: CDR1 LNHDA, CDR2 SQIVND (reference sequence). The V gene end was trimmed by 7 bases and the J gene end by 1 base; junction bases not matched to a gene: 15. The CDR3 coding sequence is TGTGCCAGTATGAGCATGGCGAAGCAGGGGGCAAGCAATCAGCCCCAGCATTTT. Translating it yields CASMSMAKQGASNQPQHF.

The gene calls are TRBV9 and TRBJ1-2; 10 positions match TRBD1. Germline V lookup: CDR1 SGDLS, CDR2 YYNGEE. The V segment lost 1 base and the J segment 4 bases; nucleotides outside the gene matches: 7. This CDR3 spans 16 amino acids. The DNA of the CDR3 is TGTGCCAGCAGCGTACCCCGGACAGGGGGACGCTATGGCTACACCTTC. Amino acid sequence: CASSVPRTGGRYGYTF.

This clone was counted a single time. This rearrangement joins TRBV5-6 to TRBJ2-2; D is uncertain. Trimming took 0 bases from V and 3 from J, leaving 6 bases between them. Germline V CDR1 and CDR2: SGHDT, YYEEEE. The CDR3 totals 14 residues. Here the CDR3 DNA reads TGTGCCAGCAGCTTGGGTCGTTACACCGGGGAGCTGTTTTTT. The encoded protein is CASSLGRYTGELFF.

The chain carries TRBV7-3 and TRBJ2-3; 14 nucleotides match TRBD2. V shed 1 base and J 4 bases; nucleotides not matched to a gene: 10. The CDR3 is 19 amino acids. Germline CDR1 SGHTA, CDR2 FQGTGA. The CDR3 region has the DNA TGTGCCAGCAGCTTAAAACGAAGGGGACTAGCGGGAGTAGCAGATACGCAGTATTTT. It encodes CASSLKRRGLAGVADTQYF.

The rearrangement links TRBV19 to TRBJ1-3; D is uncertain. Germline V gene data show CDR1 as LNHDA and CDR2 as SQIVND (reference sequence). V was trimmed by 3 bases and J by 1 base, leaving 10 bases between them. The CDR3 is 15 amino acids. CDR3 protein: CASSIGARSGNTIYF. CDR3 nucleotides: TGTGCCAGTAGTATCGGCGCCAGGTCTGGAAACACCATATATTTT.

The chain is built from TRBV7-8 and TRBJ1-2; unclear D gene. This CDR3 is 15 amino acids long. Germline CDR1 reads SGHVS; CDR2 reads FQNEAQ. Trimming shortened V by 5 bases and J by 8 bases, and 21 bases separated the two germline ends. The CDR3 here is CASSPTRGLLAGYTF. As DNA, the CDR3 is TGTGCCAGCAGCCCTACTCGGGGTTTGTTGGCCGGCTACACCTTC.

The V and J genes are TRBV6-6 and TRBJ1-6; the D is unclear. Trimming left V 6 bases short and J 0 bases short, with 12 bases between. CDR3 length: 16 amino acids. CDR1 and CDR2 from the germline V gene are MNHNY and SVGAGI (reference sequence). The CDR3 reads CASSHVESSYNSPLHF. The DNA for the CDR3 is TGTGCCAGCAGCCACGTCGAGAGCTCCTATAATTCACCCCTCCACTTT.

This clone was counted a single time. J is TRBJ2-5 and V is TRBV10-3; D might be TRBD2 (5 bases). The V end lost 5 bases, the J end lost 0 bases, and 13 bases lay between the germline ends. Germline-derived CDR1 and CDR2 are ENHRY and SYGVKD. CDR3 length: 15 residues. The CDR3, as DNA: TGTGCCATCAGTCACCCTGGAGGCAACCAAGAGACCCAGTACTTC. It encodes CAISHPGGNQETQYF.

The V and J genes are TRBV12-5 and TRBJ2-1, with unresolved D. Germline V gene lookup returns CDR1 LGHNT and CDR2 FRNRAP. Trimming stripped 5 bases from V and 2 bases from J, with 13 bases between. The CDR3 spans 15 residues. Written as DNA, the CDR3 is TGTGCTAGTGGTCCAGGTAAAACCACCTACAATGAGCAGTTCTTC. Amino acid sequence: CASGPGKTTYNEQFF. The full variable domain, in which reference TRBV12-5 and TRBJ2-1 provide the parts outside the CDR3, is DARVTQTPRHKVTEMGQEVTMRCQPILGHNTVFWYRQTMMQGLELLAYFRNRAPLDDSGMPKDRFSAEMPDATLATLKIQPSEPRDSAVYFCASGPGKTTYNEQFFGPGTRLTVL.